These 20 T cell receptor beta chains came from one sample sequenced in a study of cytomegalovirus exposure and HLA in healthy donors. PCR primers comprised 60 Vbeta and 13 Jbeta primers. Libraries were prepared by immunoSEQ multiplex PCR; TCRdb keeps only in-frame clonotypes and omits some of them. The data hold some 170,000 clones, with roughly 72% observed a single time. Source material: PBMCs. The receptors derive from a woman between 40 and 55 years old in good health and CMV-seronegative.

The CDR3 loop is CASRDPGLYGYTF. Here the CDR3 DNA reads TGTGCCAGCAGGGATCCAGGGTTATACGGCTACACCTTC. The chain employs TRBV6-6 and TRBJ1-2; possible D gene TRBD1, 5 bases. The V gene's germline CDR1 is MNHNY and CDR2 SVGAGI (reference sequence). Trimming cost V 6 bases and J 8 bases, with 16 bases left between them. The CDR3 is made up of 13 amino acids.

This clone was detected a few times. One end of the junction is discordant with germline, which a read error may explain. The chain carries TRBV7-9 and TRBJ2-7, with D maybe TRBD1 (7 bases). The length of the CDR3 is 10 residues. The germline CDR1 and CDR2 sequences are SEHNR and FQNEAQ (reference sequence). Written as DNA, the CDR3 is TGTGCCAGCAGCGGGGGGACAGAAGACTTC. Encoded protein: CASSGGTEDF. The full variable domain, completed using reference TRBV7-9 and TRBJ2-7, is DTGVSQNPRHKITKRGQNVTFRCDPISEHNRLYWYRQTLGQGPEFLTYFQNEAQLEKSRLLSDRFSAERPKGSFSTLEIQRTEQGDSAMYLCASSGGTEDFGPGTRLTVT.

J is TRBJ2-3 and V is TRBV5-1; possible D gene TRBD2, 7 bases. The V gene lost 8 bases and the J gene lost 3 bases, with 16 bases spanning the gap. Germline lookup yields CDR1 SGHRS and CDR2 YFSETQ. This CDR3 is 14 amino acids long. CDR3 nucleotides: TGCGCCAGTCAATCGGGGGGCCGGACAGATACGCAGTATTTT. Translated: CASQSGGRTDTQYF.

The chain is built from TRBV28 and TRBJ2-7; D not certain. CDR1 MDHEN and CDR2 SYDVKM come from the germline V gene. Trimming left V 1 base short and J 1 base short, with 8 bases between. The CDR3 has 14 amino acids. The CDR3 loop reads CASSLLGRSYEQYF. The DNA of the CDR3 is TGTGCCAGCAGTTTATTGGGCAGATCCTACGAGCAGTACTTC.

A single count supports this clone. The CDR3 loop reads CASSPRSTSGSGETQYF. The DNA of the CDR3 is TGTGCCAGCAGCCCCCGCTCGACTAGCGGGAGTGGAGAGACCCAGTACTTC. The chain recombines TRBV11-3 with TRBJ2-5, with 12 bases that match TRBD2. V was clipped by 5 bases and J by 4 bases; unmatched bases: 11. Germline CDR1 is SGHNT and CDR2 is YENEEA. This CDR3 is built from 17 residues.

The chain recombines TRBV25-1 with TRBJ1-1; 7 bases are a match to TRBD1. The CDR3 loop spans 16 amino acids. The germline CDR1 and CDR2 sequences are MGHDK and SYGVNS. With V trimmed by 2 bases and J by 9 bases, 15 bases remained unmatched. The chain's CDR3 is CASSESLGGQGDQAFF. CDR3 nucleotide sequence: TGTGCCAGCAGTGAAAGTTTAGGGGGGCAGGGGGATCAAGCTTTCTTT. Looking up the rest from reference TRBV25-1 and TRBJ1-1 gives the full variable domain: EADIYQTPRYLVIGTGKKITLECSQTMGHDKMYWYQQDPGMELHLIHYSYGVNSTEKGDLSSESTVSRIRTEHFPLTLESARPSHTSQYLCASSESLGGQGDQAFFGQGTRLTVV.

CDR3 sequence reads: CASSGTSGRGNNEQFF. CDR3 DNA: TGTGCCAGCAGTGGGACTAGCGGGAGGGGAAACAATGAGCAGTTCTTC. The genes are TRBV6-1 and TRBJ2-1, with 15 bases fitting TRBD2. CDR1 is MNHNS, CDR2 SASEGT, per germline. CDR3 size: 16 residues. Losses at the gene ends were 4 bases for V and 5 bases for J; bases not matched to a gene: 3.

In its sample, this clone was seen a few times. V and J are TRBV5-1 and TRBJ2-2; 13 nucleotides line up with TRBD2. Germline lookup yields CDR1 SGHRS and CDR2 YFSETQ. This CDR3 has 13 amino acids. With V trimmed by 4 bases and J by 14 bases, 5 bases remained unmatched. DNA for the CDR3: TGCGCCAGCAGCCCGACTAGCGGGAGGATACTGTTTTTT. Amino acid sequence: CASSPTSGRILFF. The entire variable domain, with the rest obtained from reference TRBV5-1 and TRBJ2-2, is as follows: KAGVTQTPRYLIKTRGQQVTLSCSPISGHRSVSWYQQTPGQGLQFLFEYFSETQRNKGNFPGRFSGRQFSNSRSEMNVSTLELGDSALYLCASSPTSGRILFFGEGSRLTVL.

J is TRBJ2-1 and V is TRBV19; D possibly corresponds to TRBD1 (5 bases). V was clipped by 5 bases and J by 10 bases, with 15 bases between them. This CDR3 has 13 amino acids. The germline gives CDR1 LNHDA, CDR2 SQIVND (reference sequence). This CDR3 reads CASSPAEAGEQFF. The CDR3 DNA is TGTGCCAGTAGTCCCGCCGAGGCAGGGGAGCAGTTCTTC. The full variable domain, with the rest looked up from reference TRBV19 and TRBJ2-1, is DGGITQSPKYLFRKEGQNVTLSCEQNLNHDAMYWYRQDPGQGLRLIYYSQIVNDFQKGDIAEGYSVSREKKESFPLTVTSAQKNPTAFYLCASSPAEAGEQFFGPGTRLTVL.

The chain carries TRBV4-1 and TRBJ1-1; maybe TRBD1 (6 bases). Trimming cost V 7 bases and J 4 bases, with 16 bases left between them. The CDR3 is made up of 14 amino acids. Looked up from germline, CDR1 is MGHRA and CDR2 is YSYEKL. The CDR3 reads CASNWEQGSTEAFF. CDR3 nucleotides: TGCGCCAGCAACTGGGAACAGGGCTCCACTGAAGCTTTCTTT.

The genes are TRBV7-9 and TRBJ2-3, with a weak D call TRBD2 (5 bases). The CDR3 length is 13 residues. The germline V gene has CDR1 SEHNR and CDR2 FQNEAQ (reference sequence). The V end lost 5 bases, the J end lost 5 bases, and 11 bases lay between the germline ends. CDR3: CASSPPGEDTQYF. The CDR3 DNA is TGTGCCAGCAGCCCACCCGGGGAAGATACGCAGTATTTT.

This clone was seen just once. The V and J genes are TRBV25-1 and TRBJ2-7; 7 positions match TRBD2. There are 14 residues in the CDR3. V lost 2 bases, J lost 2 bases, and 3 bases stayed unmatched. Germline CDR1 is MGHDK and CDR2 is SYGVNS. CDR3 in amino acids: CASSEPGLTYEQYF. The CDR3 nucleotides are TGTGCCAGCAGTGAACCGGGACTAACCTACGAGCAGTACTTC.

This chain uses TRBV2 with TRBJ2-4, with D perhaps matching TRBD2 (6 bases). Deletions cut 1 base from V and 0 bases from J, with 13 bases between. CDR1 is SNHLY and CDR2 is FYNNEI in the germline V gene. The CDR3 is 17 residues long. This CDR3 is CASSEVEWGVAKNIQYF. CDR3 coding DNA: TGTGCCAGCAGTGAAGTAGAATGGGGGGTAGCCAAAAACATTCAGTACTTC.

This clone is a singleton in its sample. The rearrangement links TRBV7-8 to TRBJ2-7; 7 nucleotides align to TRBD1. V gave up 3 bases and J gave up 6 bases; unmatched junction bases: 11. The CDR3 extends over 15 amino acids. Germline V gene data show CDR1 as SGHVS and CDR2 as FQNEAQ. As DNA, the CDR3 is TGTGCCAGCAGCTTGAGGCTGGGGCAGGGGGTCGAGCAGTACTTC. Its translation is CASSLRLGQGVEQYF.

This chain joins TRBV5-1 and TRBJ2-7; 9 bases line up with TRBD1. The CDR3 loop spans 17 amino acids. The ends lost 0 bases at V and 1 base at J; junction bases unmatched: 8. CDR1 and CDR2 (germline): SGHRS, YFSETQ. The CDR3 loop is CASSLGLGQGSSYEQYF. The CDR3, as DNA: TGCGCCAGCAGCTTGGGATTGGGACAGGGTAGTTCCTACGAGCAGTACTTC.

The J gene is TRBJ2-7, the V gene TRBV25-1, with D maybe TRBD2 (6 bases). There are 14 residues in the CDR3. V lost 6 bases to trimming and J lost 5 bases, with 17 bases between them. Germline CDR1 is MGHDK and CDR2 is SYGVNS. CDR3 sequence reads: CASSETRDGNEQYF. The CDR3, as DNA: TGTGCCAGCAGCGAGACGCGGGATGGGAACGAGCAGTACTTC.

This chain uses TRBV7-8 with TRBJ2-7, with 13 nucleotides matching TRBD2. Germline-derived CDR1 and CDR2 are SGHVS and FQNEAQ. Unmatched junction bases numbered 13, after V lost 1 base and J lost 7 bases. This CDR3 contains 18 residues. The CDR3 sequence is CASSLVRPLRTSGREQYF. The CDR3 bases are TGTGCCAGCAGCTTAGTTAGGCCACTCCGGACTAGCGGGAGAGAGCAGTACTTC.

This chain uses TRBV7-3 with TRBJ2-2; TRBD1 agrees at 7 bases. The CDR3 runs 14 residues. Germline CDR1 reads SGHTA; CDR2 reads FQGTGA. V shed 3 bases and J 7 bases; nucleotides not matched to a gene: 5. CDR3 DNA sequence: TGTGCCAGCAGCTTGACAGGGAAACTCGGGGAGCTGTTTTTT. Its translation: CASSLTGKLGELFF.

The chain links TRBV11-3 to TRBJ1-1; D not resolved. V lost 5 bases to trimming and J lost 2 bases, with 12 bases between them. There are 14 residues in the CDR3. The V gene's germline CDR1 is SGHNT and CDR2 YENEEA. CDR3 sequence reads: CASSPGRENTEAFF. The CDR3 DNA reads as TGTGCCAGCAGCCCCGGACGGGAAAACACTGAAGCTTTCTTT. The full variable domain, completed using reference TRBV11-3 and TRBJ1-1, is EAGVVQSPRYKIIEKKQPVAFWCNPISGHNTLYWYLQNLGQGPELLIRYENEEAVDDSQLPKDRFSAERLKGVDSTLKIQPAELGDSAVYLCASSPGRENTEAFFGQGTRLTVV.

The chain couples TRBV20-1 to TRBJ1-1; D may be TRBD1 (5 bases). The ends were cut back, 8 bases at V and 11 bases at J, with 15 bases in the middle. CDR3 length: 10 amino acids. The germline gives CDR1 DFQATT, CDR2 SNEGSKA (reference sequence). The DNA of the CDR3 is TGCAGTTCTGGGGGGGAAAGTGCTTTCTTT. This codes for CSSGGESAFF.